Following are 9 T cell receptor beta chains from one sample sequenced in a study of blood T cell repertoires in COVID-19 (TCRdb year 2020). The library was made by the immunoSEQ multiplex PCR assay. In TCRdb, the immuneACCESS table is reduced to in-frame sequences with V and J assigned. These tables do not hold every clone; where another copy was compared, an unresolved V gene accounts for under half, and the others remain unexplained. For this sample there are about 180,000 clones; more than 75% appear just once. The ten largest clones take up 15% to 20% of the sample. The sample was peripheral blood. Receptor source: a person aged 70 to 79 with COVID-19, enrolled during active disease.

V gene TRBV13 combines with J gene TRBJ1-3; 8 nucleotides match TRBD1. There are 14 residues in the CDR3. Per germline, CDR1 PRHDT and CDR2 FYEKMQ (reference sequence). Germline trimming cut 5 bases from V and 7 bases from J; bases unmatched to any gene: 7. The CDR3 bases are TGTGCCAGCAGCATACTGGACAGGGAGAACACCATATATTTT. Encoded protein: CASSILDRENTIYF.

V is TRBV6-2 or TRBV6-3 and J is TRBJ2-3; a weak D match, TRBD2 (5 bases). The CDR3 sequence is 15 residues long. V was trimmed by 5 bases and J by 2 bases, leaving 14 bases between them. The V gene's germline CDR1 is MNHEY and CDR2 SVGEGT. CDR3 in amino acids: CASSPPRGNTDTQYF. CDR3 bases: TGTGCCAGCAGTCCCCCTCGAGGGAACACAGATACGCAGTATTTT.

In nucleotides, the CDR3 is TGTGCCAGCGGCCCCAGGGGAGAAGCCTATAGCAATCAGCCCCAGCATTTT. This translates into CASGPRGEAYSNQPQHF. The chain carries TRBV21-1 and TRBJ1-5; the listed D gene, TRBD1, was not tested against the DNA. TRBV21-1 is listed as a pseudogene. CDR3 length: 17 amino acids.

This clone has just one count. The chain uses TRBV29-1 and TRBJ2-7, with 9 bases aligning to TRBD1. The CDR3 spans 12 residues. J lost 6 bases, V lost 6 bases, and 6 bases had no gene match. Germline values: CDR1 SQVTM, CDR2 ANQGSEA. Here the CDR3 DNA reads TGCAGCGTAGCTACAGGGGGCGGCGAGCAGTACTTC. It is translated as CSVATGGGEQYF.

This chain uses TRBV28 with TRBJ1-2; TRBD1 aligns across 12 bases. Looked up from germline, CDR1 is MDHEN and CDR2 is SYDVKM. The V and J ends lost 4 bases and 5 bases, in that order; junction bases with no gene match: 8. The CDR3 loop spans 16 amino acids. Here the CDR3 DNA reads TGTGCCAGCAGTTCTCCCGGGACAGGGGGCGAATATGGCTACACCTTC. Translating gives CASSSPGTGGEYGYTF.

The CDR3: CASSPPGGLNEKLFF. The CDR3 bases are TGTGCCAGCAGTCCACCCGGTGGACTCAATGAAAAACTGTTTTTT. J is TRBJ1-4 and V is TRBV28; D ambiguous. The CDR3 is 15 amino acids. Germline CDR1 MDHEN, CDR2 SYDVKM. V lost 5 bases to trimming and J lost 5 bases, with 15 bases between them.

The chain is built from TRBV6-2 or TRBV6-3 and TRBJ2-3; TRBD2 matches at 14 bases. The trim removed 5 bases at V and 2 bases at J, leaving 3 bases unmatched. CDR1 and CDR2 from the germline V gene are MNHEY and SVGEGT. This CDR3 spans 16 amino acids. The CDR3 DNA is TGTGCCAGCAGTCGACTAGCGGGAGGGTTCACAGATACGCAGTATTTT. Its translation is CASSRLAGGFTDTQYF.

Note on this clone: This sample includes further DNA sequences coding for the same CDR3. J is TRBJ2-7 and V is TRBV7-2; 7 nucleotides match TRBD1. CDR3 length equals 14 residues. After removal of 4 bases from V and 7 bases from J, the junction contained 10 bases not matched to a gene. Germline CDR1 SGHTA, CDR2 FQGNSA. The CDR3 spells CASSYNRGTGEQYF. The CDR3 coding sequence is TGTGCCAGCAGCTACAACAGGGGTACGGGGGAGCAGTACTTC.

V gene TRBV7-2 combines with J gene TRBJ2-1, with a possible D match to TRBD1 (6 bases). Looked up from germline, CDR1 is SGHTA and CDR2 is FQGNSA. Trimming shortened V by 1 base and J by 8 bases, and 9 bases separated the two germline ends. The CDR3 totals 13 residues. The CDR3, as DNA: TGTGCCAGCAGCTTAGAGCCAGGGGATGAGCAGTTCTTC. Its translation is CASSLEPGDEQFF.